This T cell receptor beta chain was found in a study of blood T cell repertoires in COVID-19. For the study at large: COVID-19 samples collected from the United States, Italy and Spain covered acute and convalescent phases. T cells, B-cell-depleted T cells, or PBMCs supplied cDNA or gDNA.

This clone has just one count. In the study's own analysis: Reference gene primer amplification gave estimated nucleated cell counts. The repertoire was sequenced with immunoSEQ multiplex PCR; TCRdb's copy has only in-frame clones and lacks some. That table gives V, J and clone size, and the DNA gave D and trimming. Of approximately 25,000 clones in the sample, roughly 80% were seen once. The V end was cut by 0 bases, the J end by 7 bases, with 16 bases between. Per germline, CDR1 SGHVS and CDR2 FNYEAQ. The CDR3 runs 17 residues. The receptor comes from a woman aged 80 or over with acute or convalescent COVID-19. Sequenced input: peripheral blood. The chain joins TRBV7-6 to TRBJ1-6, with TRBD1 as a possible D gene (5 bases). The chain's CDR3 is CASSLALREGSNSPLHF. CDR3 bases: TGTGCCAGCAGCTTAGCGCTTCGGGAGGGGTCGAATTCACCCCTCCACTTT.